A single sample is the source of the 24 T cell receptor beta chains below, sequenced in a study of blood T cells in healthy people across ages. Using a J-beta primer mix together with a sample-barcoded 5' primer, a second PCR was run for roughly 6 to 12 cycles. TCRdb reprocessed the 5' RACE reads with MiXCR, giving one entry per CDR3 protein. Among 550,000 to 600,000 distinct CDR3 sequences listed, about 45% were seen once. Sequenced input: blood. These receptors all stem from a man aged 80 or over in good health.

The chain links TRBV2 to TRBJ2-1; D is possibly TRBD1 (6 bases). Germline CDR1 SNHLY, CDR2 FYNNEI. There are 13 residues in the CDR3. The V and J ends lost 5 bases and 7 bases respectively, with 12 bases between them. The CDR3: CASSTGLWNEQFF. The CDR3 nucleotides read TGTGCCAGCAGTACAGGGCTCTGGAATGAGCAGTTCTTC.

The V gene is TRBV24-1, the J gene TRBJ2-3; 9 bases match TRBD1. The CDR3 has 15 amino acids. With 6 bases clipped from V and 2 bases from J, the junction kept 5 bases outside the gene matches. Germline V gene lookup returns CDR1 KGHDR and CDR2 SFDVKD. The CDR3 sequence: CATSRDRELTDTQYF. The CDR3 coding sequence is TGTGCCACCAGTCGGGACAGGGAGCTCACAGATACGCAGTATTTT.

The rearrangement links TRBV20-1 to TRBJ1-1; unclear D gene. The CDR3 has 14 residues. Trimming took off 1 base at V and 3 bases at J, with 12 bases between the two ends. In germline, CDR1 is DFQATT, CDR2 SNEGSKA (reference sequence). CDR3 amino acids: CSARAGGVDTEAFF. The CDR3 nucleotides read TGCAGTGCTAGAGCTGGCGGAGTCGACACTGAAGCTTTCTTT.

In this sample, this clonotype turned up a few times. The rearrangement uses TRBV28 and TRBJ2-1; D is possibly TRBD2 (6 bases). Germline CDR1 reads MDHEN; CDR2 reads SYDVKM. The CDR3 spans 13 residues. With 7 bases removed from V and 7 bases from J, the gap between germline ends came to 14 bases. In DNA form, the CDR3 reads TGTGCCAGCACCCGGGGAGGCGGGAATGAGCAGTTCTTC. Translation: CASTRGGGNEQFF.

This clonotype was detected only a few times. The V and J genes are TRBV7-8 and TRBJ2-5; TRBD2 is a possible D gene (7 bases). The germline V gene has CDR1 SGHVS and CDR2 FQNEAQ. Trimming stripped 1 base from V and 0 bases from J, with 15 bases between. The CDR3 length is 17 residues. The DNA for the CDR3 is TGTGCCAGCAGCTTAGTAGGGGGGGCCCGGTACCAAGAGACCCAGTACTTC. Protein: CASSLVGGARYQETQYF.

At least ten counts were recorded for this clonotype. Since a much larger clone is just one base distant, this may be a read error. The chain combines TRBV6-5 with TRBJ2-1; 8 positions match TRBD2. Germline CDR1 reads MNHEY; CDR2 reads SVGAGI. This CDR3 spans 15 amino acids. J gave up 10 bases and V 10 bases, and 18 bases lay outside the gene matches. The CDR3 is CANSLGLGNFGEQFF. The CDR3 nucleotides read TGTGCCAACAGCTTGGGACTAGGCAATTTTGGAGAGCAGTTCTTC.

This clonotype was picked up a small number of times. The gene calls are TRBV6-6 and TRBJ2-1; TRBD2 matches 9 bases. The CDR3 sequence is 16 residues long. V lost 2 bases, J lost 2 bases, and 4 bases stayed unmatched. In germline, CDR1 is MNHNY, CDR2 SVGAGI (reference sequence). The CDR3 sequence is CASSYELAGAYNEQFF. The CDR3 coding sequence is TGTGCCAGCAGTTACGAATTAGCGGGGGCCTACAATGAGCAGTTCTTC.

CDR3 DNA: TGCAGTGCTAGGTCACAGGGGGGTGGCTACACCTTC. Protein product: CSARSQGGGYTF. The V gene is TRBV20-1, the J gene TRBJ1-2, with TRBD1 matching 8 bases. V was clipped by 3 bases and J by 7 bases; unmatched bases: 4. There are 12 residues in the CDR3. In germline, CDR1 is DFQATT, CDR2 SNEGSKA (reference sequence).

This clonotype was recorded a few times. V and J are TRBV5-1 and TRBJ2-7, with 7 bases aligning to TRBD1. V shed 7 bases, J shed 5 bases, and the junction held 9 bases outside the gene matches. CDR1 and CDR2 from the germline V gene are SGHRS and YFSETQ. The CDR3 runs 13 residues. The CDR3 spells CASSPGQKDEQYF. The CDR3, as DNA: TGCGCCAGCTCTCCGGGACAGAAGGACGAGCAGTACTTC.

CDR3 sequence reads: CASSLDSGNEKLFF. The CDR3 DNA reads as TGCGCCAGCAGCTTGGATTCAGGAAATGAAAAACTGTTTTTT. The chain employs TRBV5-1 and TRBJ1-4; D gene unclear. The V gene lost 0 bases and the J gene lost 5 bases, with 8 bases spanning the gap. The CDR3 consists of 14 residues. Per germline, CDR1 SGHRS and CDR2 YFSETQ.

Ten or more counts support this clonotype. CDR3 region: CASSLLSSKRNEQFF. CDR3 coding DNA: TGTGCCAGCAGCTTATTGTCCTCGAAACGCAATGAGCAGTTCTTC. V gene TRBV7-2 combines with J gene TRBJ2-1; D unresolved. CDR1 SGHTA and CDR2 FQGNSA come from the germline V gene. This CDR3 comprises 15 residues. Trimming removed 2 bases from V and 6 bases from J, with 14 bases in between. Full variable domain (rest looked up from reference TRBV7-2 and TRBJ2-1): GAGVSQSPSNKVTEKGKDVELRCDPISGHTALYWYRQSLGQGLEFLIYFQGNSAPDKSGLPSDRFSAERTGGSVSTLTIQRTQQEDSAVYLCASSLLSSKRNEQFFGPGTRLTVL.

This chain connects TRBV11-2 to TRBJ2-4; D unresolved. Germline V gene sequence: CDR1 SGHAT, CDR2 FQNNGV. The CDR3 loop spans 15 amino acids. The V and J ends lost 5 bases and 0 bases respectively, with 11 bases between them. The CDR3 DNA reads TGTGCCAGCAGCCCCTCCGGACCAGCCAAAAACATTCAGTACTTC. Its translation is CASSPSGPAKNIQYF.

This chain connects TRBV4-1 to TRBJ2-3; 13 bases match TRBD2. This CDR3 has 15 residues. Germline loops: CDR1 MGHRA, CDR2 YSYEKL. The V and J ends lost 3 bases and 11 bases, in that order; junction bases with no gene match: 8. CDR3 loop: CASSQTGTSGIMQYF. DNA of the CDR3: TGCGCCAGCAGCCAGACCGGGACTAGCGGGATTATGCAGTATTTT.

This rearrangement joins TRBV7-2 to TRBJ2-3; D perhaps matches TRBD1 (6 bases). V was pared by 5 bases and J by 2 bases, with 11 bases between. This CDR3 is 14 amino acids long. Germline V gene sequence: CDR1 SGHTA, CDR2 FQGNSA. The CDR3 reads CASSLRDNTDTQYF. The CDR3 DNA reads TGTGCCAGCAGCCTCCGGGACAACACAGATACGCAGTATTTT.

The V call is TRBV12-3 or TRBV12-4, the J call TRBJ2-3; a possible D gene is TRBD1 (6 bases). The CDR3 totals 13 residues. V was trimmed by 5 bases and J by 9 bases, leaving 15 bases between them. The CDR3 nucleotides read TGTGCCAGCAGTCCAGGGGACGAAGGAACGCAGTATTTT. This gives the protein CASSPGDEGTQYF.

This clonotype was detected ten times or more. V usage is TRBV7-2 and J usage is TRBJ2-1; TRBD1 is a possible D gene (5 bases). V was shortened by 5 bases and J by 7 bases, with 18 bases between the two germline ends. The CDR3 has 15 amino acids. Germline V gives CDR1 SGHTA, CDR2 FQGNSA. CDR3 nucleotide sequence: TGTGCCAGCAGCCGTTTGGTAAATTCAGGGAATGAGCAGTTCTTC. Encoded protein: CASSRLVNSGNEQFF.

For this clonotype: One base away lies a much larger clone, so this may be a sequencing read error. This chain connects TRBV25-1 to TRBJ1-2, with TRBD1 identical over 8 bases. CDR1 is MGHDK, CDR2 SYGVNS, per germline. Germline trimming cut 8 bases from V and 4 bases from J; bases unmatched to any gene: 9. This CDR3 spans 14 amino acids. The CDR3: CASPWTGRGYGYTF. In nucleotides, the CDR3 is TGTGCCAGCCCCTGGACAGGGCGCGGCTATGGCTACACCTTC.

V and J are TRBV9 and TRBJ2-1; D is possibly TRBD2 (7 bases). Germline lookup yields CDR1 SGDLS and CDR2 YYNGEE. The CDR3 totals 15 residues. Trimming removed 0 bases at V and 4 bases at J, with 11 bases between. The CDR3 DNA sequence: TGTGCCAGCAGCGTAGCGGGGGGCGGTTACAATGAGCAGTTCTTC. Translating gives CASSVAGGGYNEQFF. The full variable domain, with the rest looked up from reference TRBV9 and TRBJ2-1, is DSGVTQTPKHLITATGQRVTLRCSPRSGDLSVYWYQQSLDQGLQFLIQYYNGEERAKGNILERFSAQQFPDLHSELNLSSLELGDSALYFCASSVAGGGYNEQFFGPGTRLTVL.

This clonotype was observed many times. This chain joins TRBV24-1 and TRBJ2-1, with 7 positions matching TRBD1. The CDR3 sequence is 15 residues long. V trimming: 5 bases; J trimming: 6 bases; junction bases outside the gene matches: 9. Germline V gene lookup returns CDR1 KGHDR and CDR2 SFDVKD. The CDR3 DNA reads TGTGCCACCAGTGGGGGACAGACGGCGGGCAATGAGCAGTTCTTC. Its translation is CATSGGQTAGNEQFF.

J is TRBJ1-1 and V is TRBV10-3; D possibly corresponds to TRBD1 (5 bases). The V end was cut by 3 bases, the J end by 4 bases, with 15 bases between. CDR1 is ENHRY, CDR2 SYGVKD, per germline. CDR3 size: 15 residues. CDR3 residues: CAISDPGGTLTEAFF. The CDR3 bases are TGTGCCATCAGTGACCCGGGGGGGACCCTCACTGAAGCTTTCTTT.

Note on this clonotype: A junction boundary mismatches the germline segment, possibly from a read error. This chain connects TRBV24-1 to TRBJ2-1; TRBD1 matches 10 bases. The CDR3 extends over 17 amino acids. Germline assignment: CDR1 KGHDR and CDR2 SFDVKD. CDR3 amino acids: CATSESVGTGDGNKQFF. The CDR3 coding sequence is TGTGCCACCAGTGAGTCGGTAGGGACAGGGGACGGCAATAAGCAGTTCTTC.

This clonotype occurred a few times. V gene TRBV4-3 combines with J gene TRBJ2-7, with D possibly being TRBD2 (6 bases). With 3 bases removed from V and 4 bases from J, the gap between germline ends came to 13 bases. The CDR3 covers 14 residues. Germline-derived CDR1 and CDR2 are LGHNA and YSLEER. DNA for the CDR3: TGCGCCAGCAGCCAGAGCCAGGGAGGATACGAGCAGTACTTC. Translating it yields CASSQSQGGYEQYF.

This clonotype was counted many times. The genes are TRBV6-5 and TRBJ2-4; D remains ambiguous. Trimming left V 6 bases short and J 3 bases short, with 15 bases between. The germline gives CDR1 MNHEY, CDR2 SVGAGI. The CDR3 has 15 residues. The CDR3: CASSSAGAGKNIQYF. In DNA form, the CDR3 reads TGTGCCAGCAGCTCAGCAGGAGCCGGCAAAAACATTCAGTACTTC.

The sample holds a few counts of this clonotype. This chain connects TRBV7-2 to TRBJ2-3; TRBD1 aligns across 8 bases. CDR1 and CDR2 from the germline V gene are SGHTA and FQGNSA. The trim removed 5 bases at V and 0 bases at J, leaving 13 bases unmatched. The CDR3 length is 18 residues. For the CDR3, the DNA is TGTGCCAGCAGCCAAGGACAGGGAGGAACCCCTAGCACAGATACGCAGTATTTT. It specifies CASSQGQGGTPSTDTQYF. Complete variable domain (other parts from reference TRBV7-2 and TRBJ2-3): GAGVSQSPSNKVTEKGKDVELRCDPISGHTALYWYRQSLGQGLEFLIYFQGNSAPDKSGLPSDRFSAERTGGSVSTLTIQRTQQEDSAVYLCASSQGQGGTPSTDTQYFGPGTRLTVL.